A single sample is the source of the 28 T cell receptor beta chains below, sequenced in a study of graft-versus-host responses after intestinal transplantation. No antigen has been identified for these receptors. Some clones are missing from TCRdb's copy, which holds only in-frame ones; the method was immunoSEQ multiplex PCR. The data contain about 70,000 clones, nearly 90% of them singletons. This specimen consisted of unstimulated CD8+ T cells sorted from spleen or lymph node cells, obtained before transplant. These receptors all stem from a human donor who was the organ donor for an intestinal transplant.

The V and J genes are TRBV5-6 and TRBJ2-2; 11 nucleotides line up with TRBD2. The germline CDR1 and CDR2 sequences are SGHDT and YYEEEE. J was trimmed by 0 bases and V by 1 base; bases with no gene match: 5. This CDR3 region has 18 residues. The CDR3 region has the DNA TGTGCCAGCAGCTTGCCTAGCGGGGGGCTACCGAACACCGGGGAGCTGTTTTTT. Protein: CASSLPSGGLPNTGELFF.

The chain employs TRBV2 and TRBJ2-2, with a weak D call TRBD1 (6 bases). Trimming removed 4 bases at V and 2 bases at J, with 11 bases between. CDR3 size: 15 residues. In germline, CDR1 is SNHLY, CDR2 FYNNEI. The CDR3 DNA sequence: TGTGCCAGCAGTGGGACAGCATTAAACACCGGGGAGCTGTTTTTT. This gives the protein CASSGTALNTGELFF.

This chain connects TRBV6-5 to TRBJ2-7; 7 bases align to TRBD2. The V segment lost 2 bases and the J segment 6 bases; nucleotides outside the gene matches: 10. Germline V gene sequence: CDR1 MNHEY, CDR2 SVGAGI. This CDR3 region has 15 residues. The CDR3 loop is CASSYRESAGTEQYV. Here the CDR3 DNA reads TGTGCCAGCAGTTACCGAGAATCAGCGGGGACCGAGCAGTACGTC.

CDR3 residues: CASSILSYGYTF. In nucleotides, the CDR3 is TGTGCCAGTAGTATACTATCCTATGGCTACACCTTC. The chain has TRBV19 and TRBJ1-2; D remains unclear. V was pared by 2 bases and J by 4 bases, with 5 bases between. The CDR3 loop spans 12 amino acids. Germline V lookup: CDR1 LNHDA, CDR2 SQIVND (reference sequence).

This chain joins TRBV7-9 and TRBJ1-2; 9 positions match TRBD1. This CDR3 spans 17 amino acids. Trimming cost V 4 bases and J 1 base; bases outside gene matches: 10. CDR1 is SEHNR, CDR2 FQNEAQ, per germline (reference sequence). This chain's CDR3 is CASSYSARTGDNYGYTF. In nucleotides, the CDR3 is TGTGCCAGCAGCTATTCTGCTCGGACAGGGGATAACTATGGCTACACCTTC.

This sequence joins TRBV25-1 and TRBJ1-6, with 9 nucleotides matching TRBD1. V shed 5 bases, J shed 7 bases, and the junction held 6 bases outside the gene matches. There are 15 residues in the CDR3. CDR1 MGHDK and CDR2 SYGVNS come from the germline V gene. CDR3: CASSTGQGSNSPLHF. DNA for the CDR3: TGTGCCAGCAGTACGGGACAGGGATCAAATTCACCCCTCCACTTT.

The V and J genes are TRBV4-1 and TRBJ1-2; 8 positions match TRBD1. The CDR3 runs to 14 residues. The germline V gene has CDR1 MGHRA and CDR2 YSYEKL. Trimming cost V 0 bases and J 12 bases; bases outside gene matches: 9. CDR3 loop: CASSQDDRGIWHTF. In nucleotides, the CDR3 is TGCGCCAGCAGCCAAGATGACAGGGGAATCTGGCACACCTTC.

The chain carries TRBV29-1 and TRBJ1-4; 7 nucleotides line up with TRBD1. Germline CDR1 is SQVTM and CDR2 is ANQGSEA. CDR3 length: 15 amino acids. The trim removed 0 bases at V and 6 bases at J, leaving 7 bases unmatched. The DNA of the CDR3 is TGCAGCGTTGAAGATCTGGGACAGTATTATGAAAAACTGTTTTTT. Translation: CSVEDLGQYYEKLFF.

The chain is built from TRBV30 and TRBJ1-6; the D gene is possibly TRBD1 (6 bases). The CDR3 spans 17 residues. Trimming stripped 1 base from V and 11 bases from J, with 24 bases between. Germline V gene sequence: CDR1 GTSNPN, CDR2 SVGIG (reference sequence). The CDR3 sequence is CAWSGGQTAPNDPPLHF. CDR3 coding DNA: TGTGCCTGGAGTGGGGGGCAGACAGCTCCGAATGATCCACCCCTCCACTTT.

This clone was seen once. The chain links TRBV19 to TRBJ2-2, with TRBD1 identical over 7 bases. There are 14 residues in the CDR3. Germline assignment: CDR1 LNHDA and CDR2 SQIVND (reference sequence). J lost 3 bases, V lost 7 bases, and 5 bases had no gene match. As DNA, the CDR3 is TGTGCCAGTAAGGGACAGTCCTACACCGGGGAGCTGTTTTTT. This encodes CASKGQSYTGELFF.

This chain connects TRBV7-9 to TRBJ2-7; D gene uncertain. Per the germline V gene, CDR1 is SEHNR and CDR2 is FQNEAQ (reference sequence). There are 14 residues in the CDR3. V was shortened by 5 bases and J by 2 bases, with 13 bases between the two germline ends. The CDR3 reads CASSPRDLAYEQYV. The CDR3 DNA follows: TGTGCCAGCAGCCCAAGAGATCTAGCCTACGAGCAGTACGTC.

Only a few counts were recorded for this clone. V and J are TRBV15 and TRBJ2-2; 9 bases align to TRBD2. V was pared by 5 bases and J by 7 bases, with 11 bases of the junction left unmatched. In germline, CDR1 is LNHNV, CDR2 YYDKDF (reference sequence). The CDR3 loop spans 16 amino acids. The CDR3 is CATSLSGGGAFGELFF. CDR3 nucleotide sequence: TGTGCCACCAGCCTGTCGGGCGGGGGGGCCTTCGGGGAGCTGTTTTTT.

The CDR3 reads CASSQDLARAGGNNEQFF. The CDR3 DNA reads as TGCGCCAGCAGCCAAGATCTTGCAAGAGCGGGGGGTAACAATGAGCAGTTCTTC. The gene calls are TRBV4-3 and TRBJ2-1; 9 nucleotides line up with TRBD2. The CDR3 loop spans 18 amino acids. J gave up 5 bases and V 0 bases, and 11 bases lay outside the gene matches. CDR1 and CDR2 from the germline V gene are LGHNA and YSLEER.

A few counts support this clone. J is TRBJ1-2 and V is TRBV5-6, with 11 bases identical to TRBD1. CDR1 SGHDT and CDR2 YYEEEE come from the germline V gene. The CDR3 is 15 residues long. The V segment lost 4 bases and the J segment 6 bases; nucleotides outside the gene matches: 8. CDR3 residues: CASSIRDRGWNGYTF. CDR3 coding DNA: TGTGCCAGCAGCATCCGGGACAGGGGGTGGAATGGCTACACCTTC.

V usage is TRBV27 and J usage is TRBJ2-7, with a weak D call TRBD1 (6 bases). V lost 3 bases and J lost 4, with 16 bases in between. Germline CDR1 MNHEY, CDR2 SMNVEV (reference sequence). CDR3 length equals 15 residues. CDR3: CASSLSTGPLYEQYV. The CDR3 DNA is TGTGCCAGCAGTTTGTCTACAGGGCCTCTTTACGAGCAGTACGTC.

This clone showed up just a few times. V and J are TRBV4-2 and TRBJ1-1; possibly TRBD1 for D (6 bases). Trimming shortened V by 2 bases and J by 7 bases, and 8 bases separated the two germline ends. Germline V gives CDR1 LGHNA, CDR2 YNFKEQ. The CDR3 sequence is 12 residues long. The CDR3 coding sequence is TGTGCCAGCAGCCAAACAGGGAGTGAAGCTTTCTTT. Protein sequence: CASSQTGSEAFF.

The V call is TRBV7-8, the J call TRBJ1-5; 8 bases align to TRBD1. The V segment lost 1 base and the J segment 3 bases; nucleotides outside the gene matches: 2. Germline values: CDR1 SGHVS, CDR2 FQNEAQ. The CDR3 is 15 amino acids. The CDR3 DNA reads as TGTGCCAGCAGCTTAGACAGGGGGGCCAATCAGCCCCAGCATTTT. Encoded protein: CASSLDRGANQPQHF. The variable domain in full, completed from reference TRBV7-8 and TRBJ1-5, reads GAGVSQSPRYKVAKRGQDVALRCDPISGHVSLFWYQQALGQGPEFLTYFQNEAQLDKSGLPSDRFFAERPEGSVSTLKIQRTQQEDSAVYLCASSLDRGANQPQHFGDGTRLSIL.

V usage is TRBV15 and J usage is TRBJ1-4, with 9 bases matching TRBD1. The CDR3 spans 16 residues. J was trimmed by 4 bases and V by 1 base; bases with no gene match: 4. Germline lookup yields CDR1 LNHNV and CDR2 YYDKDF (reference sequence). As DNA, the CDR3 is TGTGCCACCAGCAGAGGAAGACAGGGGGGTAATGAAAAACTGTTTTTT. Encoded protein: CATSRGRQGGNEKLFF.

The CDR3, as DNA: TGTGCCATCAGGAAGTTAGGTGTGAGGTCCCTGCCCCAGCATTTT. Protein sequence: CAIRKLGVRSLPQHF. This chain links TRBV6-1 with TRBJ1-5; no firm D call. Trimming shortened V by 10 bases and J by 9 bases, and 25 bases separated the two germline ends. The CDR3 sequence is 15 residues long. Germline loops: CDR1 MNHNS, CDR2 SASEGT.

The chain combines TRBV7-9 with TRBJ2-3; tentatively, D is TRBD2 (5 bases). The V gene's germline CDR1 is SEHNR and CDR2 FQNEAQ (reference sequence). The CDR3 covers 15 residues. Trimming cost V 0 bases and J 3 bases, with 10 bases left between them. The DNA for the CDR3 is TGTGCCAGCAGCTTAGCGCGGGCAGAAACAGATACGCAGTATTTT. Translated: CASSLARAETDTQYF.

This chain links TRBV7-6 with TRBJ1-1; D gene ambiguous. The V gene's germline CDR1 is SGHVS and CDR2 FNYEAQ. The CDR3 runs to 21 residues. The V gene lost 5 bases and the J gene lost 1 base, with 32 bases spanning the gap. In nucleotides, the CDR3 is TGTGCCAGCAGCCATCAGAATGTGAGGCTGGATTGGTTTTTCTCGAACACTGAAGCTTTCTTT. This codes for CASSHQNVRLDWFFSNTEAFF.

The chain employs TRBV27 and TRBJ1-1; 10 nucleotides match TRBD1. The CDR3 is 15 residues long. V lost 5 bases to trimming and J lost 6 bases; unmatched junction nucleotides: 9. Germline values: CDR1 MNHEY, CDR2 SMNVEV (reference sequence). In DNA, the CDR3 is TGTGCCAGCAGTCTAGGGACAGGGGAATACCCTGAAGCTTTCTTT. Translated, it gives CASSLGTGEYPEAFF.

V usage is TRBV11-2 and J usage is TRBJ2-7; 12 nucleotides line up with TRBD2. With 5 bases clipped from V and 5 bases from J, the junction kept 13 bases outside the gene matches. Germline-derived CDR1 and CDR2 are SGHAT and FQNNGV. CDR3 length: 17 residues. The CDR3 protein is CASSPPRRTSGVNEQYV. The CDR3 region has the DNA TGTGCCAGCAGCCCCCCCCGGCGGACTAGCGGGGTGAACGAGCAGTACGTC.

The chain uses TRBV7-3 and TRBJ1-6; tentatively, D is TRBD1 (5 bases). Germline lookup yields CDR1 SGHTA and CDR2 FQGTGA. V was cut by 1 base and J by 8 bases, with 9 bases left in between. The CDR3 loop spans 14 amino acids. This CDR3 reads CASSLKGWHSPLHF. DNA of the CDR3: TGTGCCAGCAGCTTAAAGGGGTGGCATTCACCCCTCCACTTT.

The CDR3 loop is CASSDSGAYYEQYV. CDR3 nucleotide sequence: TGTGCCAGCAGTGACTCGGGGGCCTACTACGAGCAGTACGTC. The chain recombines TRBV6-4 with TRBJ2-7; the D gene is possibly TRBD1 (6 bases). Germline V gives CDR1 MRHNA, CDR2 SNTAGT. Trimming removed 0 bases at V and 3 bases at J, with 9 bases between. This CDR3 contains 14 residues.

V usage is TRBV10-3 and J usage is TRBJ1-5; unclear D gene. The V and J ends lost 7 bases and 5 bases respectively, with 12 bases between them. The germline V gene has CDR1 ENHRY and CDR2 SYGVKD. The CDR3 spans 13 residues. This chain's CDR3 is CAITPDNYQPQHF. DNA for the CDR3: TGTGCCATCACGCCCGACAATTATCAGCCCCAGCATTTT.

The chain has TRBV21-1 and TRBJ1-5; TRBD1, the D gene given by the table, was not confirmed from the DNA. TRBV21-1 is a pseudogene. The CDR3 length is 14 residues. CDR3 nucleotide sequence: TGTGCCAGCAGCAAAGCGTACCAGGCCCAGCCCCAGCATTTT. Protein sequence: CASSKAYQAQPQHF.

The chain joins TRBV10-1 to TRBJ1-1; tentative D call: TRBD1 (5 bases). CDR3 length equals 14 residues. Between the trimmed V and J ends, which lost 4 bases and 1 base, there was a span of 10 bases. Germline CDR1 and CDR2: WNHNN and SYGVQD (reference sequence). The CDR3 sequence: CASSATGQNTEAFF. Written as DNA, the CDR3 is TGCGCCAGCAGTGCGACCGGACAGAACACTGAAGCTTTCTTT.